The 3 T cell receptor beta chains given below trace back to one sample, sequenced in a study of control samples from healthy donors and cancer patients (dated by TCRdb to about 2020). Library construction relied on the immunoSEQ multiplex PCR assay. The table comes from immuneACCESS by way of TCRdb, which keeps in-frame sequences with V and J called. Part of the clones is missing from these tables; in studies checked, under half for an unresolved V gene and the rest for unknown reasons. The sample contains tens of thousands of clones, roughly 78% of them found a single time. The top ten hold about 20% of the sample. The sequencing input was PBMCs. The receptors derive from a man aged 60 to 75 with head and neck cancer.

The sample holds a few counts of this clone. The chain is built from TRBV5-1 and TRBJ1-4; D is possibly TRBD1 (5 bases). The CDR3 loop spans 14 amino acids. V was pared by 2 bases and J by 3 bases, with 8 bases between. Germline V lookup: CDR1 SGHRS, CDR2 YFSETQ. The CDR3 region has the DNA TGCGCCAGCAGCTTACAGGCATCTAATGAAAAACTGTTTTTT. This gives the protein CASSLQASNEKLFF.

This clone was recorded once. The rearrangement uses TRBV28 and TRBJ2-7, with no clear D. Trimming removed 8 bases at V and 3 bases at J, with 2 bases between. The CDR3 spans 9 residues. The germline V gene encodes CDR1 MDHEN and CDR2 SYDVKM. The CDR3, as DNA: TGTGCCAGCGGCTACGAGCAGTACTTC. Its protein product is CASGYEQYF.

This sequence joins TRBV27 and TRBJ2-7; perhaps TRBD2 as D (6 bases). CDR1 MNHEY and CDR2 SMNVEV come from the germline V gene (reference sequence). This CDR3 contains 15 residues. Trimming removed 5 bases at V and 3 bases at J, with 17 bases between. In DNA form, the CDR3 reads TGTGCCAGCAGTGCCACCGGGACTGAATTCTACGAGCAGTACTTC. Translation gives CASSATGTEFYEQYF.